The clone carrying this T cell receptor (beta chain) occurred once. This CDR3 contains 16 residues. Per the germline V gene, CDR1 is MNHEY and CDR2 is SVGEGT. V lost 0 bases and J lost 2, with 8 bases in between. Template material for amplifying TCR beta CDR3 regions consisted of RNA transcripts. In the first-round RT-PCR of the TCR CDR3, the HTBI primer set was used. Using its own MiXCR run on the multiplex PCR reads, TCRdb lists one record per CDR3 protein. In the table there are a few hundred thousand distinct CDR3 sequences, approximately 15% of which are singletons. This sample is part of a study of T cells in Graves' hyperthyroidism and ophthalmopathy. Diagnosing involved the use of clinical symptoms, serum thyroxine and TRAb, thyroid ultrasound and orbital computed tomography. Cells are PBMCs isolated from roughly 9.3 ml of fresh blood.

The sequenced sample was blood. This sequence joins TRBV6-2 or TRBV6-3 and TRBJ1-6, with a tentative D call TRBD1 (5 bases). This clonotype originated in a middle-aged woman with Graves' ophthalmopathy. The CDR3, as DNA: TGTGCCAGCAGTTACTCGGGAGGGGCCTATAATTCACCCCTCCACTTT. Amino acid sequence: CASSYSGGAYNSPLHF.